This T cell receptor beta chain came from a study of blood T cell repertoires in COVID-19 (dated by TCRdb to about 2020). Regarding the complete study: The collaborator samples originated in the United States, Italy and Spain and spanned the acute and convalescent phases of COVID-19. The material from the prospective study consisted of cDNA or gDNA derived from T cells, B-cell-depleted T cells, or PBMCs. Subjects who had been exposed to COVID-19, were actively infected with it, or had recovered from it provided the deeply sampled blood TCRbeta repertoires that made up the dataset. The repertoires were released in a freely available public database meant as a resource for research on the immune response to SARS-CoV-2. The samples were drawn from the first 160 participants of the ongoing ImmuneRACE study and from more than 1,000 subjects provided by 6 global collaborators. A de-identified subject ID, COVID-19 status, age in years and sex were almost always included in the sample metadata. HLA class I and class II types, where available, came from metadata supplied by the sample provider rather than from assay-based typing. The research as a whole found: The amount of clinical and demographic metadata varied by source and participant and was provided uncurated.

The collaborating institutions used their own protocols to collect whole blood in K2EDTA tubes. Collaborator samples were shipped for TCRbeta analysis as frozen whole blood, isolated PBMCs, or DNA extracted from either sample type. From the cysteine up to the phenylalanine, the CDR3 has a length of 17 residues. Of all the DNA, just the CDR3 is kept, 51 bases in frame from base 1. CDR1 and CDR2, looked up from the germline V gene, are WSHSY and SAAADI. V is reduced by 3 bases and J by 0 bases, leaving a spacing of 12 bases between them. As regards this clone: Its antigen is not yet known. Within one base of it there is no much larger clone, and no base qualities were kept.

TCRbeta CDR3 regions were amplified from genomic DNA by means of the immunoSEQ Assay, a bias-controlled multiplex PCR. The source study handled its data this way. The number of nucleated cells in each sample was estimated by amplification of reference gene primers within the assay. To quantify the absolute abundance of each unique TCRbeta CDR3 rearrangement, sequence reads were collapsed and filtered. For each sample, productive Simpson clonality was calculated by taking the square root of Simpson's diversity index across productive rearrangements. Imported from immuneACCESS, the table was reduced by TCRdb to in-frame sequences with V and J called. These copies leave out some clones; in studies compared against another copy, an unresolved V gene accounts for under half, and the cause of the remainder is not known. That table is the source of V, J and clone size, and D and trimming were worked out from the DNA. The sample table contains some 200,000 clones; only one count was recorded for more than 75% of them. The ten largest clones add up to 5% to 6.5% of the sample.

This TCR derives from a man aged 40-49 years with active or convalescent COVID-19. Rearrangement joined TRBV10-2 to TRBJ1-6; TRBD1 is a weak D gene call, 5 bases matching. Sequenced material: peripheral blood. The CDR3 protein is CASSDRQGSSYNSPLHF. In nucleotide form, the sequence is TGCGCCAGCAGTGATAGGCAGGGAAGCTCCTATAATTCACCCCTCCACTTT.